The 3 T cell receptor beta chains reported below all come from one sample, sequenced in a study of metastatic and nonmetastatic thyroid tumors. With MiXCR, TCRdb reprocessed the PCR reads. The data contain some 10,000 clones, 27% of them singletons. Thyroid surgery took place with no prior treatment in any patient. The sample was adjacent normal tissue. These receptors all come from a male donor with papillary thyroid cancer or a benign thyroid nodule (not recorded which). Some clones in this sample may be carry-over from other donors' samples.

This clone was recorded a few times. The chain is built from TRBV5-1 and TRBJ1-6, with 7 nucleotides matching TRBD1. Germline loops: CDR1 SGHRS, CDR2 YFSETQ. The ends lost 5 bases at V and 4 bases at J; junction bases unmatched: 6. This CDR3 comprises 15 residues. CDR3 protein: CASRGEDRYNSPLHF. The CDR3 DNA sequence: TGCGCCAGCAGAGGGGAGGACAGGTATAATTCACCCCTCCACTTT.

This clone occurred once. The V gene is TRBV20-1, the J gene TRBJ2-4; TRBD2 might be the D (6 bases). The CDR3 has 12 amino acids. Germline V gene sequence: CDR1 DFQATT, CDR2 SNEGSKA (reference sequence). The CDR3 bases are TGCAGCGGGGAGCTAGGAGGGAACATTCAGTACTTC. Translating it yields CSGELGGNIQYF.

This CDR3 reads CASSPSGTVNTEAFF. CDR3 in DNA: TGTGCCAGCAGTCCCTCCGGGACAGTGAACACTGAAGCTTTCTTT. The genes are TRBV6-4 and TRBJ1-1, with TRBD1 matching over 7 bases. There are 15 residues in the CDR3. Germline assignment: CDR1 MRHNA and CDR2 SNTAGT. After removal of 5 bases from V and 0 bases from J, the junction contained 6 bases not matched to a gene.